What follows is one T cell receptor (beta chain) and its context. The antigen remains undetermined. This sample stems from a study of T cells after yellow fever vaccination. Study-wide results and limits: The appearance of a small share of clonotypes in both CD4 and CD8 compartments was observed. Abundant bulk-derived clonotypes could contaminate FACS-sorted repertoires. A faster peak, day 5 versus 15, was reached by the weaker secondary response.

Generation of TCR cDNA used 5'RACE template switching (which added a universal primer site and UMIs). TCRdb re-called the 5' RACE reads with MiXCR, one entry per CDR3 protein. Among approximately 610,000 distinct CDR3 sequences listed, around 17% were seen once. Unmatched junction bases numbered 7, after V lost 3 bases and J lost 0 bases. Per germline, CDR1 SEHNR and CDR2 FQNEAQ (reference sequence). The length of the CDR3 is 17 residues. The gene calls are TRBV7-9 and TRBJ2-5; 10 positions match TRBD2. The sequencing used PBMCs, collected 4 to 5 days after the first yellow fever vaccination. This TCR was sampled from a man in his late teens or twenties who received the YFV17D yellow fever vaccine. CDR3 bases: TGTGCCAGCAGCTTCCCGACTAGCGGGTCCAACCAAGAGACCCAGTACTTC. Its translation is CASSFPTSGSNQETQYF.